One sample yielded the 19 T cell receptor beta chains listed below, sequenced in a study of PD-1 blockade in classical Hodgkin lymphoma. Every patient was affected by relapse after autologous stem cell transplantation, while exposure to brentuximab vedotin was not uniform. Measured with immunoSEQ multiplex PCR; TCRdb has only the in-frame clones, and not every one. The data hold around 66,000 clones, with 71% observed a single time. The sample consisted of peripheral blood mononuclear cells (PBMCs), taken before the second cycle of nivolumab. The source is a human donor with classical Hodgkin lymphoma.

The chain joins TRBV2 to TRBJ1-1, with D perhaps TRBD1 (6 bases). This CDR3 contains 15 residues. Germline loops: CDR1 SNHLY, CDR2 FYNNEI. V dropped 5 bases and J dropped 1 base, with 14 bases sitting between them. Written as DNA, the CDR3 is TGTGCCAGCAGTCTACAACAGGGATCGAACACTGAAGCTTTCTTT. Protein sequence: CASSLQQGSNTEAFF. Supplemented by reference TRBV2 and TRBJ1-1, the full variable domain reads EPEVTQTPSHQVTQMGQEVILRCVPISNHLYFYWYRQILGQKVEFLVSFYNNEISEKSEIFDDQFSVERPDGSNFTLKIRSTKLEDSAMYFCASSLQQGSNTEAFFGQGTRLTVV.

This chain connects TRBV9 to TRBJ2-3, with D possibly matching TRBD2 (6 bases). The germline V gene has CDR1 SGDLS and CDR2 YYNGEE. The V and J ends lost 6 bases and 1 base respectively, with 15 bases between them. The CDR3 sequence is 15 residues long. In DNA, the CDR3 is TGTGCCAGCACTACCGGGAGCGTTGGCACAGATACGCAGTATTTT. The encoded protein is CASTTGSVGTDTQYF.

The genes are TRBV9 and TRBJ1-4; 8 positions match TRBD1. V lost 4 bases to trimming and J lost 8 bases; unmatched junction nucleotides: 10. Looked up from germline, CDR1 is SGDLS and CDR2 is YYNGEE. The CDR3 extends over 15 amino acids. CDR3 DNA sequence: TGTGCCAGCAGCCTCACCGGGACAGGAGGGGAAAAACTGTTTTTT. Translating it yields CASSLTGTGGEKLFF.

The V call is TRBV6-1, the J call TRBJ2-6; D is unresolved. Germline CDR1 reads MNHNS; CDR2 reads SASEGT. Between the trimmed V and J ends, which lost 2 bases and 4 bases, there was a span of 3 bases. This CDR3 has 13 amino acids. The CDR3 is CASSEWGANVLTF. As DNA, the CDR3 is TGTGCCAGCAGTGAATGGGGGGCCAACGTCCTGACTTTC.

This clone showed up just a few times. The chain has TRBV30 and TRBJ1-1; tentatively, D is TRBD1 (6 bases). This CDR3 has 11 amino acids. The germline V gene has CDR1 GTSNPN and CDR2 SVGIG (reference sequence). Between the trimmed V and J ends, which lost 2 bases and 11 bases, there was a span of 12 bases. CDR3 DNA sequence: TGTGCCTGGAGTAGGGGGGCCGGCGCTTTCTTT. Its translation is CAWSRGAGAFF.

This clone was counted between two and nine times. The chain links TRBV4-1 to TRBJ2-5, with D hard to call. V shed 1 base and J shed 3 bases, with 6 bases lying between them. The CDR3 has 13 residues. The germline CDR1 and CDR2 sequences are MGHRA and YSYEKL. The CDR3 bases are TGCGCCAGCAGCCAAGCCGGAGAAGAGACCCAGTACTTC. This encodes CASSQAGEETQYF.

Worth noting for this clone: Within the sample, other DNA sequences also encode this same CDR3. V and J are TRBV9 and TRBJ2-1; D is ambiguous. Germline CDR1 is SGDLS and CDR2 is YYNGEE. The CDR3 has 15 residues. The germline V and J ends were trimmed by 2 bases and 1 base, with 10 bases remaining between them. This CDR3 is CASSVDGRSYNEQFF. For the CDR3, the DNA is TGTGCCAGCAGCGTTGATGGTAGGTCCTACAATGAGCAGTTCTTC. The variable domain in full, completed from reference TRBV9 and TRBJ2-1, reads DSGVTQTPKHLITATGQRVTLRCSPRSGDLSVYWYQQSLDQGLQFLIQYYNGEERAKGNILERFSAQQFPDLHSELNLSSLELGDSALYFCASSVDGRSYNEQFFGPGTRLTVL.

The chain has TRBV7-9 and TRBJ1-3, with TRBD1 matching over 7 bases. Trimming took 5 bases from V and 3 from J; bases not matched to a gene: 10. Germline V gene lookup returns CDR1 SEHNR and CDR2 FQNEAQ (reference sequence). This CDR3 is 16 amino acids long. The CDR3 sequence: CASSDGQGEIGNTIYF. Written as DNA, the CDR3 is TGTGCCAGCAGCGATGGCCAGGGGGAGATTGGAAACACCATATATTTT. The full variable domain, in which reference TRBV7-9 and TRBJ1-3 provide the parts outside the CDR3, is DTGVSQNPRHKITKRGQNVTFRCDPISEHNRLYWYRQTLGQGPEFLTYFQNEAQLEKSRLLSDRFSAERPKGSFSTLEIQRTEQGDSAMYLCASSDGQGEIGNTIYFGEGSWLTVV.

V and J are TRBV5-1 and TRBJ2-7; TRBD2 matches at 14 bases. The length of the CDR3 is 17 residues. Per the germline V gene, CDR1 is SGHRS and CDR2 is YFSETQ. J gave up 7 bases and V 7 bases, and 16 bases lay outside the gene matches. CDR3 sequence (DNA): TGCGCCAGCGCCCGACGGACTAGCGGGAGGAATTCGTCGGAGCAGTACTTC. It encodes CASARRTSGRNSSEQYF.

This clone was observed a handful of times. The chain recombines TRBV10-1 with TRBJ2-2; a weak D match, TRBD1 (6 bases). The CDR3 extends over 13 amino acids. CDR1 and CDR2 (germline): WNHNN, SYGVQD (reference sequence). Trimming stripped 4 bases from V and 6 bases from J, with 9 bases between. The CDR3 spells CASSGQVAGELFF. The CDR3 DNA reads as TGCGCCAGCAGTGGACAGGTAGCCGGGGAGCTGTTTTTT.

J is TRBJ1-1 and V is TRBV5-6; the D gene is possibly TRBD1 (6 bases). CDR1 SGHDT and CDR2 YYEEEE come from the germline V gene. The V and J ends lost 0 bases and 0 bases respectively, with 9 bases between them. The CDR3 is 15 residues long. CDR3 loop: CASSLVTGMNTEAFF. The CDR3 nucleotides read TGTGCCAGCAGCTTGGTTACAGGGATGAACACTGAAGCTTTCTTT.

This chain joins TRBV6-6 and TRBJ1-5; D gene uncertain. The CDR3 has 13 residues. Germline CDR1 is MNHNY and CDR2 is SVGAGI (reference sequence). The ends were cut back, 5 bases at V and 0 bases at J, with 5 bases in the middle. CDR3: CASSAHSNQPQHF. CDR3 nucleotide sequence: TGTGCCAGCAGTGCTCATAGCAATCAGCCCCAGCATTTT.

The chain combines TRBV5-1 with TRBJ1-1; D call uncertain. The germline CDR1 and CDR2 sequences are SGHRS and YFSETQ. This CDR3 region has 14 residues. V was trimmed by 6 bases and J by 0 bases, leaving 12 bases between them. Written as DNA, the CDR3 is TGCGCCAGCATCGAACAGAGCATGAACACTGAAGCTTTCTTT. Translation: CASIEQSMNTEAFF.

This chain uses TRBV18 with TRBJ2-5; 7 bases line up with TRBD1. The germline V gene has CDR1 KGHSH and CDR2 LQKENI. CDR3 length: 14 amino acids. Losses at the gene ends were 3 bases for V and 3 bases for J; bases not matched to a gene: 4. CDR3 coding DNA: TGTGCCAGCTCACCCCGTGACAGGGAAGAGACCCAGTACTTC. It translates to CASSPRDREETQYF. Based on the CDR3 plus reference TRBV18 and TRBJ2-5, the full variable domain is NAGVMQNPRHLVRRRGQEARLRCSPMKGHSHVYWYRQLPEEGLKFMVYLQKENIIDESGMPKERFSAEFPKEGPSILRIQQVVRGDSAAYFCASSPRDREETQYFGPGTRLLVL.

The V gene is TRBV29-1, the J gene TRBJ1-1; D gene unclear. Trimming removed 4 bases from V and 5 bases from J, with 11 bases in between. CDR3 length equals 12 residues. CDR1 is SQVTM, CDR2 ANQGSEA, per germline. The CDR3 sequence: CSVVRVQTEAFF. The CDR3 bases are TGCAGCGTTGTGAGGGTTCAGACTGAAGCTTTCTTT.

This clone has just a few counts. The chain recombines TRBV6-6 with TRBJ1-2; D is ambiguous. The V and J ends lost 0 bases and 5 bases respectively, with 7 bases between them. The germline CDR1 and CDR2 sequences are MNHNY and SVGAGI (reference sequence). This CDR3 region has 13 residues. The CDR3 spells CASSYSYVYGYTF. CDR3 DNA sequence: TGTGCCAGCAGTTACTCGTACGTATATGGCTACACCTTC.

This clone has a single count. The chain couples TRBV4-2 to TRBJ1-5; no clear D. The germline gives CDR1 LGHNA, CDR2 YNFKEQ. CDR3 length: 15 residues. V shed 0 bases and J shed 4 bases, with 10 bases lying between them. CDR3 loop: CASSQDPAPNQPQHF. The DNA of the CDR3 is TGTGCCAGCAGCCAAGATCCAGCACCTAATCAGCCCCAGCATTTT.

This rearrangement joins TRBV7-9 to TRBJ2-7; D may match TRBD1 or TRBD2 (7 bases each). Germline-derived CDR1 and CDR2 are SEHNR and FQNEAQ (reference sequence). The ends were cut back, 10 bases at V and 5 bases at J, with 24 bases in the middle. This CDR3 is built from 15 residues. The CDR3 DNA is TGTGCCACCTCATACAGGGGAGGGGGCCTCCACGAGCAGTACTTC. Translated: CATSYRGGGLHEQYF.

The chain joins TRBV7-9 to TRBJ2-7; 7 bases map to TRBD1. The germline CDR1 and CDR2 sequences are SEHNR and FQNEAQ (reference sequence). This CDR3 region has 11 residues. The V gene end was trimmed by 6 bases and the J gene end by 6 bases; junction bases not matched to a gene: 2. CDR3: CASSSGGEQYF. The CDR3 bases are TGTGCCAGCAGTTCAGGGGGCGAGCAGTACTTC.